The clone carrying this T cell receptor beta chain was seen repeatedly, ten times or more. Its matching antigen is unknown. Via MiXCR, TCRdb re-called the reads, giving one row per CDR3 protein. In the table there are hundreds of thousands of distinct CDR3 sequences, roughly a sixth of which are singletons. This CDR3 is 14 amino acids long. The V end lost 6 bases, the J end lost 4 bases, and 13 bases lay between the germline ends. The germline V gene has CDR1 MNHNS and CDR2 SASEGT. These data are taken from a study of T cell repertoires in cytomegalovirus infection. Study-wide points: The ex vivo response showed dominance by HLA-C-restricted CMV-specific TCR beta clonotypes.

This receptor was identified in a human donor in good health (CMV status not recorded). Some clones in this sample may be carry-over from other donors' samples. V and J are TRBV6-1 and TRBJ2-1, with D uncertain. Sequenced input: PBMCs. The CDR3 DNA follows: TGTGCCAGCAGGGACCCACGGCAGTACAATGAGCAGTTCTTC. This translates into CASRDPRQYNEQFF.